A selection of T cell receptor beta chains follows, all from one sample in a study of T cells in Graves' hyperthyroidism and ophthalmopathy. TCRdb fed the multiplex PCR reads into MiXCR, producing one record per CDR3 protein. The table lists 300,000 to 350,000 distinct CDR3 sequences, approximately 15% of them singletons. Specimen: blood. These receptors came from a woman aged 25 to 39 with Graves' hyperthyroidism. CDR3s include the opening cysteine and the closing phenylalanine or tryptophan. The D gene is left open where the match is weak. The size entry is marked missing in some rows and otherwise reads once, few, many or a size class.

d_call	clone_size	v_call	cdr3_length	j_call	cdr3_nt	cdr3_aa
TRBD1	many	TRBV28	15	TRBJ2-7	TGTGCCAGCAGTCTATCGGGACAGGGAGGATACGAGCAGTACTTC	CASSLSGQGGYEQYF
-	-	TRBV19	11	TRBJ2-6	TGTGCCAGTAGTGAATCCAACGTCCTGACTTTC	CASSESNVLTF
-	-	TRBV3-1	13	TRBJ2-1	TGTGCCAGCAGCCTCGGACTGATCAATGAGCAGTTCTTC	CASSLGLINEQFF
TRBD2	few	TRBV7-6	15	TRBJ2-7	TGTGCCAGCAGCCGAGAGACTAGCGGAGGTTACGAGCAGTACTTC	CASSRETSGGYEQYF
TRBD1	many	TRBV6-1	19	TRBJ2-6	TGTGCCAGCAGCCATCCAAGTAGGGGGCAAAACTCTGGGGCCAACGTCCTGACTTTC	CASSHPSRGQNSGANVLTF
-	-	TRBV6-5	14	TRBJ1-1	TGTGCCAGCAGTTATCGGACAATGAACACTGAAGCTTTCTTT	CASSYRTMNTEAFF
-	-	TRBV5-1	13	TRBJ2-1	TGCGCCAGCAGCTCGGGGAGTACAAATGAGCAGTTCTTC	CASSSGSTNEQFF
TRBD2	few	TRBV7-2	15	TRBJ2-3	TGTGCCAGCAGTTTTAGCGGGATAGGCGCAGATACGCAGTATTTT	CASSFSGIGADTQYF
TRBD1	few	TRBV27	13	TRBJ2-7	TGTGCCAGTCTGCGGACAGGGACCTACGAGCAGTACTTC	CASLRTGTYEQYF
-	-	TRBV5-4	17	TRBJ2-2	TGTGCCAGCAGCCTAGAGGGGGGCGGGGGATTCACCGGGGAGCTGTTTTTT	CASSLEGGGGFTGELFF
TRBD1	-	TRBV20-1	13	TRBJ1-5	TGCAGTGCTGGGGACAGGACTAATCAGCCCCAGCATTTT	CSAGDRTNQPQHF
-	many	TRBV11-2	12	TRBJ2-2	TGTGCCAGCAGCCCCGTTTCCGGGGAGCTGTTTTTT	CASSPVSGELFF